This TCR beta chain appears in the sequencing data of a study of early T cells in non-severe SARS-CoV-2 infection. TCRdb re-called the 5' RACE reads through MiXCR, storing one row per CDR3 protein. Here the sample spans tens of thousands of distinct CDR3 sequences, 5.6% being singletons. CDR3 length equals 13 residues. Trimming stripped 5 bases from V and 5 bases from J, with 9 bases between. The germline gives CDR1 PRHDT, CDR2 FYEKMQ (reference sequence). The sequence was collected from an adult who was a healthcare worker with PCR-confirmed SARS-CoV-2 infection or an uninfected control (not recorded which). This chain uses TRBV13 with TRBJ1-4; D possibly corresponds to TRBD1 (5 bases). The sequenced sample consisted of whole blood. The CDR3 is CASSRGFNEKLFF. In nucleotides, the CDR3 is TGTGCCAGCAGCCGGGGGTTCAATGAAAAACTGTTTTTT.